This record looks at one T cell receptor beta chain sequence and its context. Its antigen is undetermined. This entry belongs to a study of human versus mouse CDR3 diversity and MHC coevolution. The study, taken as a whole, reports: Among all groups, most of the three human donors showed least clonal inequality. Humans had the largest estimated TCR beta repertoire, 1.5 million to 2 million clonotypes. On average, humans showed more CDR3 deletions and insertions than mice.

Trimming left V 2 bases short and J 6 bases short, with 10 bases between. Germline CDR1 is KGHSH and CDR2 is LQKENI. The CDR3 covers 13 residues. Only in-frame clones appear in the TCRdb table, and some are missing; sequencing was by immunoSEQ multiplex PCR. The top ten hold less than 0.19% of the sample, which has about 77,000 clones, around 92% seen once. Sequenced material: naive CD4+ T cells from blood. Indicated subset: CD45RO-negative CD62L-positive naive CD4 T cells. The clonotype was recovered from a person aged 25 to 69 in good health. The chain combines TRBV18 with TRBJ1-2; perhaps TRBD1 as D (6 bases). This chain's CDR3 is CASSPLQGNGYTF. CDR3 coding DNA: TGTGCCAGCTCACCATTACAGGGAAATGGCTACACCTTC.